These 25 T cell receptor beta chains were sequenced from one sample in a study of T cell responses to AZD1222 COVID-19 vaccine. Some clones are missing from TCRdb's copy, which holds only in-frame ones; the method was immunoSEQ multiplex PCR. The sample records around 200,000 clones, around 90% being singletons. Source: peripheral blood, taken on day 0 of AZD1222 vaccination. The receptors come from an adult in good health.

The chain joins TRBV28 to TRBJ1-6, with D tentatively TRBD1 (5 bases). Trimming took 3 bases from V and 10 from J, leaving 10 bases between them. The CDR3 runs 13 residues. Germline loops: CDR1 MDHEN, CDR2 SYDVKM. The CDR3 protein is CASSFDRGSPLHF. For the CDR3, the DNA is TGTGCCAGCAGTTTTGACAGAGGATCACCCCTCCACTTT.

This sequence joins TRBV4-1 and TRBJ2-3; possible D gene TRBD2, 6 bases. The CDR3 runs to 16 residues. Germline assignment: CDR1 MGHRA and CDR2 YSYEKL. V was trimmed by 0 bases and J by 7 bases, leaving 17 bases between them. CDR3 DNA sequence: TGCGCCAGCAGCCAAGAGGAAGGACTGGGGACTTATACGCAGTATTTT. This sequence encodes CASSQEEGLGTYTQYF.

V is TRBV6-5 and J is TRBJ1-2; TRBD1 might be the D (6 bases). The CDR3 covers 14 residues. Germline loops: CDR1 MNHEY, CDR2 SVGAGI. The V gene lost 7 bases and the J gene lost 6 bases, with 18 bases spanning the gap. DNA for the CDR3: TGTGCCAGCAAGGACAGCTTTCCCCCAAATGGCTACACCTTC. This codes for CASKDSFPPNGYTF.

V gene TRBV5-1 combines with J gene TRBJ2-7; TRBD2 agrees at 7 bases. The CDR3 has 15 residues. V lost 0 bases and J lost 4; bases outside the gene matches: 7. The V gene's germline CDR1 is SGHRS and CDR2 YFSETQ. CDR3 coding DNA: TGCGCCAGCAGCTTGGAGTCGGGGGGTATATACGAGCAGTACTTC. Amino acid sequence: CASSLESGGIYEQYF.

The gene calls are TRBV5-1 and TRBJ2-5, with 8 bases aligning to TRBD1. Germline CDR1 reads SGHRS; CDR2 reads YFSETQ. The CDR3 consists of 15 residues. J was trimmed by 6 bases and V by 0 bases; bases with no gene match: 7. In DNA form, the CDR3 reads TGCGCCAGCAGCTTGGCCGCAGGGGGCTTACAGACCCAGTACTTC. It yields the protein CASSLAAGGLQTQYF. Filled out from reference TRBV5-1 and TRBJ2-5, the complete variable domain reads KAGVTQTPRYLIKTRGQQVTLSCSPISGHRSVSWYQQTPGQGLQFLFEYFSETQRNKGNFPGRFSGRQFSNSRSEMNVSTLELGDSALYLCASSLAAGGLQTQYFGPGTRLLVL.

The rearrangement links TRBV18 to TRBJ1-1; D is perhaps TRBD1 (6 bases). V was shortened by 6 bases and J by 1 base, with 12 bases between the two germline ends. The length of the CDR3 is 14 residues. Germline V lookup: CDR1 KGHSH, CDR2 LQKENI. Written as DNA, the CDR3 is TGTGCCAGCTCCCAAGGCAGGGGGAACACTGAAGCTTTCTTT. It yields the protein CASSQGRGNTEAFF.

This sequence joins TRBV14 and TRBJ2-1; 8 nucleotides align to TRBD1. The CDR3 has 15 residues. Germline CDR1 and CDR2: SGHDN and FVKESK. V lost 3 bases to trimming and J lost 9 bases; unmatched junction nucleotides: 10. The CDR3 DNA reads TGTGCCAGCAGCCAGGCGATCGGACAGGGTGGTGAGCAGTTCTTC. It specifies CASSQAIGQGGEQFF.

This chain links TRBV7-3 with TRBJ1-5, with 7 bases lining up with TRBD1. In germline, CDR1 is SGHTA, CDR2 FQGTGA. V was clipped by 10 bases and J by 4 bases; unmatched bases: 1. This CDR3 spans 11 amino acids. CDR3 sequence (DNA): TGTGCCATACAGGGGAATCAGCCCCAGCATTTT. It is translated as CAIQGNQPQHF.

The rearrangement links TRBV10-3 to TRBJ2-4, with D possibly TRBD1 on 6 matching bases. V dropped 8 bases and J dropped 5 bases, with 13 bases sitting between them. The germline gives CDR1 ENHRY, CDR2 SYGVKD. The CDR3 contains 13 residues. The CDR3 protein is CAIGQSLENIQYF. In nucleotides, the CDR3 is TGTGCCATCGGACAGTCACTTGAAAACATTCAGTACTTC.

This chain links TRBV5-6 with TRBJ2-2; 8 bases align to TRBD2. Germline V gene lookup returns CDR1 SGHDT and CDR2 YYEEEE. V shed 7 bases, J shed 4 bases, and the junction held 6 bases outside the gene matches. The CDR3 extends over 14 amino acids. Here the CDR3 DNA reads TGTGCCAGCGCTCTAGCGGGTCGCACCGGGGAGCTGTTTTTT. Its translation is CASALAGRTGELFF.

The V call is TRBV4-3, the J call TRBJ1-2; D gene unclear. Trimming pared 0 bases from V and 8 bases from J, leaving 13 bases between. This CDR3 has 14 amino acids. CDR1 LGHNA and CDR2 YSLEER come from the germline V gene. The CDR3 region is CASSQDRMAWGYTF. CDR3 coding DNA: TGCGCCAGCAGCCAAGATCGGATGGCGTGGGGCTACACCTTC.

The J gene is TRBJ2-7, the V gene TRBV28; D is possibly TRBD1 or TRBD2 (5 bases each). Germline CDR1 and CDR2: MDHEN and SYDVKM. The CDR3 contains 13 residues. With 11 bases removed from V and 5 bases from J, the gap between germline ends came to 19 bases. CDR3 protein: CACRDPRRNEQYF. CDR3 bases: TGTGCCTGTAGGGACCCCCGACGAAACGAGCAGTACTTC.

On this clone: Other nucleotide sequences from this sample produce the same CDR3. The CDR3 reads CSARGSYEQYF. CDR3 coding DNA: TGCAGTGCTAGAGGCTCCTACGAGCAGTACTTC. This chain joins TRBV20-1 and TRBJ2-7; D is unclear. Trimming shortened V by 1 base and J by 0 bases, and 1 base separated the two germline ends. This CDR3 has 11 amino acids. Germline CDR1 and CDR2: DFQATT and SNEGSKA (reference sequence).

The chain uses TRBV15 and TRBJ1-2; D uncertain. Germline CDR1 is LNHNV and CDR2 is YYDKDF (reference sequence). The CDR3 contains 13 residues. V was pared by 8 bases and J by 2 bases, with 12 bases between. The CDR3 protein is CATPGERNYGYTF. DNA of the CDR3: TGTGCCACCCCCGGGGAACGGAACTATGGCTACACCTTC. Variable domain in full (rest from reference TRBV15 and TRBJ1-2): DAMVIQNPRYQVTQFGKPVTLSCSQTLNHNVMYWYQQKSSQAPKLLFHYYDKDFNNEADTPDNFQSRRPNTSFCFLDIRSPGLGDTAMYLCATPGERNYGYTFGSGTRLTVV.

The genes are TRBV2 and TRBJ1-6, with D perhaps matching TRBD1 (5 bases). CDR1 SNHLY and CDR2 FYNNEI come from the germline V gene. V was trimmed by 7 bases and J by 10 bases, leaving 17 bases between them. The CDR3 consists of 14 residues. This chain's CDR3 is CASTETARNSPLHF. CDR3 DNA: TGTGCCAGCACCGAGACAGCCCGTAACTCACCCCTCCACTTT. Drawing the rest from reference TRBV2 and TRBJ1-6, the complete variable domain is EPEVTQTPSHQVTQMGQEVILRCVPISNHLYFYWYRQILGQKVEFLVSFYNNEISEKSEIFDDQFSVERPDGSNFTLKIRSTKLEDSAMYFCASTETARNSPLHFGNGTRLTVT.

The J gene is TRBJ2-7, the V gene TRBV28, with D perhaps TRBD2 (6 bases). V was cut by 5 bases and J by 12 bases, with 17 bases left in between. CDR3 length: 12 residues. Germline values: CDR1 MDHEN, CDR2 SYDVKM. The CDR3 bases are TGTGCCAGCAGTGAACCGGGACTCATGGGGTACTTC. Translated, it gives CASSEPGLMGYF.

V is TRBV27 and J is TRBJ2-1; 7 positions match TRBD2. CDR3 length: 17 residues. CDR1 MNHEY and CDR2 SMNVEV come from the germline V gene (reference sequence). V lost 4 bases to trimming and J lost 2 bases; unmatched junction nucleotides: 11. The CDR3 here is CASSYVPGLDAYNEQFF. The CDR3 coding sequence is TGTGCCAGCAGTTACGTCCCTGGACTAGATGCCTACAATGAGCAGTTCTTC.

The chain recombines TRBV5-3 with TRBJ2-7; a weak D match, TRBD2 (6 bases). TRBV5-3 is given ORF status, its function remaining uncertain. Trimming cost V 0 bases and J 9 bases, with 19 bases left between them. The CDR3 extends over 15 amino acids. The CDR3 region is CARSLEGTSLRGQYF. The CDR3 DNA is TGTGCCAGAAGCTTGGAAGGGACTTCACTACGAGGGCAGTACTTC.

This chain links TRBV11-3 with TRBJ2-7, with 8 bases aligning to TRBD2. Germline CDR1 is SGHNT and CDR2 is YENEEA. There are 14 residues in the CDR3. Unmatched junction bases numbered 6, after V lost 8 bases and J lost 0 bases. CDR3 DNA: TGTGCCAGCGCCCCGGGGGGGAGCTCCTACGAGCAGTACTTC. Protein product: CASAPGGSSYEQYF.

V is TRBV20-1 and J is TRBJ1-1; D not resolved. The CDR3 runs 11 residues. Deletions cut 0 bases from V and 2 bases from J, with 1 base between. Looked up from germline, CDR1 is DFQATT and CDR2 is SNEGSKA (reference sequence). The CDR3 DNA sequence: TGCAGTGCTAGAGAAAACACTGAAGCTTTCTTT. This codes for CSARENTEAFF.

The rearrangement links TRBV27 to TRBJ2-5, with unresolved D. Germline V gene sequence: CDR1 MNHEY, CDR2 SMNVEV (reference sequence). CDR3 length: 12 residues. With 6 bases removed from V and 5 bases from J, the gap between germline ends came to 10 bases. CDR3 in amino acids: CASRQTWETQYF. The CDR3 DNA reads as TGTGCCAGCAGACAAACTTGGGAGACCCAGTACTTC.

This clone occurred once. The genes are TRBV27 and TRBJ2-7, with TRBD1 matching 7 bases. The CDR3 runs to 14 residues. From germline, CDR1 is MNHEY and CDR2 SMNVEV (reference sequence). The junction had 5 bases not matched to a gene; V was cut back by 6 bases and J by 0 bases. This CDR3 reads CASSRGDSSYEQYF. CDR3 bases: TGTGCCAGCAGCCGTGGGGACAGCTCCTACGAGCAGTACTTC.

This clone was recorded a few times. This rearrangement joins TRBV5-1 to TRBJ2-7, with 7 bases lining up with TRBD1. The CDR3 contains 14 residues. Looked up from germline, CDR1 is SGHRS and CDR2 is YFSETQ. J gave up 7 bases and V 5 bases, and 12 bases lay outside the gene matches. The CDR3 coding sequence is TGCGCCAGCAGTTCGACAGGGTACCCTGGGGAGCAGTACTTC. Encoded protein: CASSSTGYPGEQYF.

V gene TRBV28 combines with J gene TRBJ2-5, with 11 bases that match TRBD2. Trimming cost V 6 bases and J 1 base; bases outside gene matches: 4. This CDR3 comprises 15 residues. CDR1 and CDR2 (germline): MDHEN, SYDVKM. The CDR3 loop is CASRLSGRAQETQYF. Written as DNA, the CDR3 is TGTGCCAGCAGACTTAGCGGGAGGGCCCAAGAGACCCAGTACTTC.

The rearrangement uses TRBV19 and TRBJ2-2; 8 bases align to TRBD1. The CDR3 totals 16 residues. V gave up 7 bases and J gave up 4 bases; unmatched junction bases: 11. CDR1 and CDR2 from the germline V gene are LNHDA and SQIVND (reference sequence). DNA for the CDR3: TGTGCCAGTACCCTTCCCCAGGGGGCGGGCACCGGGGAGCTGTTTTTT. This sequence encodes CASTLPQGAGTGELFF. Full variable domain (outside the CDR3, taken from reference TRBV19 and TRBJ2-2): DGGITQSPKYLFRKEGQNVTLSCEQNLNHDAMYWYRQDPGQGLRLIYYSQIVNDFQKGDIAEGYSVSREKKESFPLTVTSAQKNPTAFYLCASTLPQGAGTGELFFGEGSRLTVL.